This TCR beta chain came from a study of identical twins. Notes on the study in general: Cross-sectional statistics underpinned the conclusions; the same donors were not followed. Beta out-of-frame twin sharing showed a weaker excess. Carriage of fewer insertions was seen in abundant cord blood beta clonotypes, whereas memory repertoires showed none.

It was template switching that added a universal primer site, and there were unique molecular identifiers on the cDNA. TCRdb re-derived calls from the 5' RACE reads in MiXCR, one entry per CDR3 protein. In the table there are about 690,000 distinct CDR3 sequences, approximately 22% of which are singletons. Note on this clonotype: The antigen remains unidentified. A read error may account for a junction end that differs from germline.

The CDR3 has 15 amino acids. The germline V gene has CDR1 SGHRS and CDR2 YFSETQ. The sample also formed part of further work on T cells expressing NK-cell markers.

Sequencing was carried out using PBMCs. This chain uses TRBV5-1 with TRBJ2-1; 9 bases are shared with TRBD2. The source is a young woman in good health. The chain's CDR3 is CASGLRAGGQNEQFF. The CDR3 nucleotides read TGCGCCAGCGGCTTAAGAGCGGGAGGTCAAAATGAGCAGTTCTTC.